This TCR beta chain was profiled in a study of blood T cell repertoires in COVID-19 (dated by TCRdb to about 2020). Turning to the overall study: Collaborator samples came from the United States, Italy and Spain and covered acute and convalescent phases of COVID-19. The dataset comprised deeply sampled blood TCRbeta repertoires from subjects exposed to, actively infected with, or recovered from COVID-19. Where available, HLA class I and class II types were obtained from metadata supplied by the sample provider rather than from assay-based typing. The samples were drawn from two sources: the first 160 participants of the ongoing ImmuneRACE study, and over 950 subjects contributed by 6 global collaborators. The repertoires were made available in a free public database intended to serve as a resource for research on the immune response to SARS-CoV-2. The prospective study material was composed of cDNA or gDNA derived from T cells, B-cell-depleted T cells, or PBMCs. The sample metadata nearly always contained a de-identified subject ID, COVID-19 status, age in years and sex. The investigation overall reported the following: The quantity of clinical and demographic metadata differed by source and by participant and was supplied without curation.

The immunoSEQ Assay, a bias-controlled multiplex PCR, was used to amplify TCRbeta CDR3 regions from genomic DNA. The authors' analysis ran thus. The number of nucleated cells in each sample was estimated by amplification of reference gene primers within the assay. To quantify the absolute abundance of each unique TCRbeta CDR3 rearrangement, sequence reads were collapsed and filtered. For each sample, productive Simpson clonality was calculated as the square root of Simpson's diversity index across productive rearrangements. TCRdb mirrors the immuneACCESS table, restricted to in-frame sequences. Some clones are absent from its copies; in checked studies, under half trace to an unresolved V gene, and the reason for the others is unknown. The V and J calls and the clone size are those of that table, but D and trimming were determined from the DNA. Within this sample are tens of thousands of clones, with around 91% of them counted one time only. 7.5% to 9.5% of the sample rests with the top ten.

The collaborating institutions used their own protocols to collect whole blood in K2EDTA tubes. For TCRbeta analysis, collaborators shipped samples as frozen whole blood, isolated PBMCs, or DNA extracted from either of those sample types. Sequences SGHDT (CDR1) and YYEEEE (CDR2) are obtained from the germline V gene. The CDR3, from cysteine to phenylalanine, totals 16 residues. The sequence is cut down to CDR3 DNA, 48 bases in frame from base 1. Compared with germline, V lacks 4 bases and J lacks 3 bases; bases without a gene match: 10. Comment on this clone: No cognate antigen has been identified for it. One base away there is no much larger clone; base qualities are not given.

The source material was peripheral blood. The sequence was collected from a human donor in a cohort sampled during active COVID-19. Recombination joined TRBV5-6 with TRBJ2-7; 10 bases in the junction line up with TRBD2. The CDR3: CASSGRTSGNFYEQYF. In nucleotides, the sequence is TGTGCCAGCAGCGGGCGGACTAGCGGCAACTTCTACGAGCAGTACTTC.